This entry lists 30 T cell receptor beta chains sequenced from one sample in a study of beta chain features in type 1 diabetes. Findings and limits, study-wide: Shorter TCRB CDR3s, moderately but significantly so, were found in Type 1 diabetes patients in all four CD4+ subsets.

Sequenced material consisted of expressed TCRB transcripts (all of the isolated RNA was reverse transcribed). Sequencing used immunoSEQ multiplex PCR; TCRdb keeps in-frame clones, though not all of them. Among hundreds of thousands of clones, approximately 9.9% were seen once, and the ten largest hold approximately 1%. Their recognized antigens are unknown. The sequencing input was central memory CD4+ T cells from blood. The receptors stem from a man aged 25 to 40 with type 1 diabetes.

The chain has TRBV11-2 and TRBJ1-4; 7 nucleotides agree with TRBD1. The CDR3 is 16 residues long. After removal of 7 bases from V and 5 bases from J, the junction contained 13 bases not matched to a gene. Germline CDR1 and CDR2: SGHAT and FQNNGV. The CDR3 bases are TGTGCCAGCACCCAAAATACGGGACAGTTCAATGAAAAACTGTTTTTT. Its protein is CASTQNTGQFNEKLFF.

V and J are TRBV2 and TRBJ2-7; TRBD1 is a possible D gene (6 bases). CDR3 size: 14 residues. Trimming stripped 0 bases from V and 6 bases from J, with 12 bases between. CDR1 SNHLY and CDR2 FYNNEI come from the germline V gene. The CDR3: CASSEALPTGEQYF. CDR3 nucleotides: TGTGCCAGCAGTGAAGCCCTTCCGACAGGCGAGCAGTACTTC.

The chain carries TRBV5-1 and TRBJ2-3; D is perhaps TRBD2 (5 bases). The CDR3 covers 14 residues. Trimming removed 1 base at V and 1 base at J, with 7 bases between. Looked up from germline, CDR1 is SGHRS and CDR2 is YFSETQ. CDR3 region: CASSLKAGTDTQYF. The CDR3 region has the DNA TGCGCCAGCAGCTTGAAAGCGGGCACAGATACGCAGTATTTT.

This clone was seen a few times. The chain employs TRBV5-1 and TRBJ2-5; the D call may be TRBD1 or TRBD2 (5 bases each). V was shortened by 4 bases and J by 0 bases, with 13 bases between the two germline ends. Germline CDR1 is SGHRS and CDR2 is YFSETQ. CDR3 length: 15 residues. The CDR3 nucleotides are TGCGCCAGCAGCCCGGGACCCCTTGACCAAGAGACCCAGTACTTC. As protein: CASSPGPLDQETQYF.

The chain is built from TRBV6-6 and TRBJ2-7; the D is unclear. Trimming stripped 6 bases from V and 2 bases from J, with 11 bases between. CDR1 and CDR2 from the germline V gene are MNHNY and SVGAGI (reference sequence). This CDR3 has 13 amino acids. The CDR3 nucleotides are TGTGCCAGCAGCTACACTGGAGCCTACGAGCAGTACTTC. It codes for CASSYTGAYEQYF.

The rearrangement uses TRBV7-2 and TRBJ2-5; D may be TRBD1 (6 bases). Germline CDR1 and CDR2: SGHTA and FQGNSA. Trimming stripped 5 bases from V and 5 bases from J, with 18 bases between. The CDR3 totals 15 residues. Here the CDR3 DNA reads TGTGCCAGCAGCCACCGGCCAGGAACAGGGGAGACCCAGTACTTC. Its translation is CASSHRPGTGETQYF. Variable domain in full (rest from reference TRBV7-2 and TRBJ2-5): GAGVSQSPSNKVTEKGKDVELRCDPISGHTALYWYRQSLGQGLEFLIYFQGNSAPDKSGLPSDRFSAERTGGSVSTLTIQRTQQEDSAVYLCASSHRPGTGETQYFGPGTRLLVL.

This clone came up many times. The chain recombines TRBV2 with TRBJ1-1; D unresolved. In germline, CDR1 is SNHLY, CDR2 FYNNEI. V dropped 7 bases and J dropped 1 base, with 10 bases sitting between them. This CDR3 region has 13 residues. This chain's CDR3 is CASTSDQNTEAFF. CDR3 DNA: TGTGCCAGCACCTCGGACCAGAACACTGAAGCTTTCTTT.

This clone has only a few counts. The CDR3 region is CASSQGDRGGEQYF. The DNA of the CDR3 is TGCGCCAGCAGCCAAGGTGACAGGGGTGGCGAGCAGTACTTC. V gene TRBV4-3 combines with J gene TRBJ2-7; the match to TRBD1 covers 8 bases. V was clipped by 1 base and J by 6 bases; unmatched bases: 5. The V gene's germline CDR1 is LGHNA and CDR2 YSLEER. The CDR3 extends over 14 amino acids.

This clone was counted a few times. V gene TRBV7-9 combines with J gene TRBJ1-1; D is ambiguous. The V end lost 1 base, the J end lost 1 base, and 10 bases lay between the germline ends. CDR1 is SEHNR, CDR2 FQNEAQ, per germline (reference sequence). This CDR3 region has 15 residues. The CDR3 sequence: CASSLETYQNTEAFF. CDR3 in DNA: TGTGCCAGCAGCTTAGAGACCTACCAGAACACTGAAGCTTTCTTT.

This clone came up many times. The V call is TRBV5-4, the J call TRBJ2-5; 7 nucleotides align to TRBD2. Germline values: CDR1 SGHNT, CDR2 YYREEE (reference sequence). The CDR3 spans 13 residues. Germline trimming cut 0 bases from V and 7 bases from J; bases unmatched to any gene: 3. The CDR3 coding sequence is TGTGCCAGCAGCTTGGTAGGGGAGGGGACCCAGTACTTC. Translated: CASSLVGEGTQYF.

This rearrangement joins TRBV18 to TRBJ2-1; maybe TRBD2 (5 bases). CDR1 KGHSH and CDR2 LQKENI come from the germline V gene. This CDR3 is 12 amino acids long. The V and J ends lost 3 bases and 6 bases respectively, with 6 bases between them. The CDR3 sequence is CASSPTSNEQFF. The DNA of the CDR3 is TGTGCCAGCTCACCTACTAGCAATGAGCAGTTCTTC.

This clone appeared a few times. This sequence joins TRBV7-2 and TRBJ2-5; D gene unclear. The CDR3 contains 15 residues. CDR1 is SGHTA, CDR2 FQGNSA, per germline. With 5 bases removed from V and 5 bases from J, the gap between germline ends came to 18 bases. For the CDR3, the DNA is TGTGCCAGCAGCCCAACCTACGACGTCTTGGAGACCCAGTACTTC. Translating it yields CASSPTYDVLETQYF.

This clone was found a few times. Different DNA sequences within this sample yield the same CDR3. The rearrangement uses TRBV11-2 and TRBJ2-5; D remains unclear. This CDR3 has 11 residues. Germline V CDR1 and CDR2: SGHAT, FQNNGV. Trimming left V 5 bases short and J 4 bases short, with 5 bases between. The CDR3 is CASSLRETQYF. CDR3 bases: TGTGCCAGCAGCCTCAGAGAGACCCAGTACTTC.

This clone was counted only a few times. The CDR3 DNA reads as TGTGCCAGCATCGACTCATTGACAGGGAATACTGAAGCTTTCTTT. Translating gives CASIDSLTGNTEAFF. The genes are TRBV18 and TRBJ1-1, with TRBD1 matching 7 bases. The V gene's germline CDR1 is KGHSH and CDR2 LQKENI. The junction had 14 bases not matched to a gene; V was cut back by 8 bases and J by 5 bases. This CDR3 contains 15 residues.

The chain employs TRBV5-1 and TRBJ2-1, with a weak D call TRBD2 (6 bases). Trimming cost V 6 bases and J 0 bases, with 10 bases left between them. The CDR3 runs to 14 residues. Germline V gene lookup returns CDR1 SGHRS and CDR2 YFSETQ. CDR3 nucleotide sequence: TGCGCCAGCATCCCCGGGGGCTCCTACAATGAGCAGTTCTTC. Its translation: CASIPGGSYNEQFF.

This clone appeared a few times. This chain connects TRBV7-2 to TRBJ1-1, with 7 nucleotides matching TRBD1. V lost 3 bases, J lost 5 bases, and 6 bases stayed unmatched. The CDR3 spans 14 residues. Germline V lookup: CDR1 SGHTA, CDR2 FQGNSA. CDR3 in amino acids: CASSFRQGGTEAFF. The CDR3 DNA reads as TGTGCCAGCAGCTTTCGACAGGGTGGAACTGAAGCTTTCTTT.

The chain couples TRBV18 to TRBJ1-3, with D possibly matching TRBD1 (6 bases). Trimming shortened V by 6 bases and J by 3 bases, and 12 bases separated the two germline ends. Per the germline V gene, CDR1 is KGHSH and CDR2 is LQKENI. CDR3 length: 14 amino acids. The CDR3 region is CASSSRRGGNTIYF. The CDR3, as DNA: TGTGCCAGCTCCTCCCGCAGGGGTGGAAACACCATATATTTT.

This clone showed up just a few times. The chain uses TRBV11-2 and TRBJ1-1; D unresolved. The V end lost 5 bases, the J end lost 4 bases, and 14 bases lay between the germline ends. From germline, CDR1 is SGHAT and CDR2 FQNNGV. The CDR3 has 14 residues. CDR3 sequence reads: CASSQNSGGTEAFF. As DNA, the CDR3 is TGTGCCAGCAGCCAAAATTCGGGAGGCACTGAAGCTTTCTTT. The full variable domain, completed using reference TRBV11-2 and TRBJ1-1, is EAGVAQSPRYKIIEKRQSVAFWCNPISGHATLYWYQQILGQGPKLLIQFQNNGVVDDSQLPKDRFSAERLKGVDSTLKIQPAKLEDSAVYLCASSQNSGGTEAFFGQGTRLTVV.

The V call is TRBV7-2, the J call TRBJ2-7; TRBD1 aligns across 9 bases. The CDR3 runs 16 residues. Germline loops: CDR1 SGHTA, CDR2 FQGNSA. Losses at the gene ends were 1 base for V and 5 bases for J; bases not matched to a gene: 9. As DNA, the CDR3 is TGTGCCAGCAGCTTAGGGACAGGGGCCCGGGAGCACGAGCAGTACTTC. As protein: CASSLGTGAREHEQYF.

This clone was counted a few times. The genes are TRBV5-1 and TRBJ2-3; TRBD2 agrees at 9 bases. The CDR3 totals 16 residues. After removal of 4 bases from V and 7 bases from J, the junction contained 13 bases not matched to a gene. From germline, CDR1 is SGHRS and CDR2 YFSETQ. The CDR3 reads CASSVEGLAGRNTQYF. The CDR3 DNA reads as TGCGCCAGCAGCGTGGAGGGGCTAGCGGGGCGAAATACGCAGTATTTT.

V and J are TRBV9 and TRBJ2-1, with D perhaps being TRBD1 or TRBD2 (6 bases each). The CDR3 totals 14 residues. V was shortened by 3 bases and J by 7 bases, with 14 bases between the two germline ends. Germline V gene lookup returns CDR1 SGDLS and CDR2 YYNGEE. The CDR3 DNA sequence: TGTGCCAGCAGCGCGGCAAGGGGGGTGAATGAGCAGTTCTTC. Its protein product is CASSAARGVNEQFF.

The chain links TRBV30 to TRBJ2-5, with 8 bases identical to TRBD1. V was clipped by 4 bases and J by 5 bases; unmatched bases: 3. From germline, CDR1 is GTSNPN and CDR2 SVGIG (reference sequence). The CDR3 totals 12 residues. This CDR3 reads CAWTRQGETQYF. DNA for the CDR3: TGTGCCTGGACCCGACAGGGGGAGACCCAGTACTTC.

The chain recombines TRBV7-2 with TRBJ2-3; no clear D. The CDR3 spans 12 residues. Trimming cost V 3 bases and J 2 bases, with 3 bases left between them. Germline V gene sequence: CDR1 SGHTA, CDR2 FQGNSA. CDR3 nucleotide sequence: TGTGCCAGCAGCTTGCACACAGATACGCAGTATTTT. As protein: CASSLHTDTQYF.

This clone was observed a few times. The V call is TRBV7-2, the J call TRBJ2-5; 10 bases map to TRBD1. The last part of the DNA fits TRBJ2-7 better; the J call may be wrong. Germline V gene lookup returns CDR1 SGHTA and CDR2 FQGNSA. This CDR3 is 16 amino acids long. The CDR3 loop is CASSLAGQGIVYEQYF. CDR3 coding DNA: TGTGCCAGCAGCTTAGCGGGACAGGGGATTGTATACGAGCAGTACTTC.

The chain has TRBV5-4 and TRBJ1-3; the D gene is possibly TRBD1 (6 bases). The CDR3 sequence is 18 residues long. The V end lost 2 bases, the J end lost 2 bases, and 20 bases lay between the germline ends. Germline CDR1 is SGHNT and CDR2 is YYREEE (reference sequence). CDR3 nucleotide sequence: TGTGCCAGCAGCTTCGGACAGAACCGAGCCAAACCTGGAAACACCATATATTTT. Protein product: CASSFGQNRAKPGNTIYF.

V usage is TRBV10-2 and J usage is TRBJ2-3; tentative D call: TRBD2 (5 bases). V was cut by 11 bases and J by 1 base, with 16 bases left in between. The CDR3 totals 14 residues. Germline CDR1 is WSHSY and CDR2 is SAAADI. The CDR3 loop reads CAASPPGGTDTQYF. The DNA for the CDR3 is TGCGCCGCGAGCCCCCCCGGGGGCACAGATACGCAGTATTTT.

This clone showed up just a few times. V gene TRBV25-1 combines with J gene TRBJ1-6; no firm D call. Germline V gene sequence: CDR1 MGHDK, CDR2 SYGVNS. This CDR3 comprises 12 residues. V was cut by 4 bases and J by 19 bases, with 17 bases left in between. The CDR3 region has the DNA TGTGCCAGCAGTGGAGAGCTCCCTCACTATCACTTT. It is translated as CASSGELPHYHF.

Only a few counts were recorded for this clone. This chain links TRBV27 with TRBJ1-1; 7 nucleotides match TRBD1. Germline trimming cut 6 bases from V and 1 base from J; bases unmatched to any gene: 8. Germline CDR1 reads MNHEY; CDR2 reads SMNVEV (reference sequence). CDR3 size: 15 residues. CDR3: CASSPGGIGNTEAFF. CDR3 in DNA: TGTGCCAGCAGCCCAGGGGGTATAGGGAACACTGAAGCTTTCTTT.

For this clone: Compared with germline, one end of the junction differs, possibly owing to a read error. The V gene is TRBV5-1, the J gene TRBJ2-5; 9 bases align to TRBD2. The germline V gene encodes CDR1 SGHRS and CDR2 YFSETQ. The length of the CDR3 is 15 residues. The CDR3 spells CASSFSAGGQESQYF. The CDR3 DNA is TGCGCCAGCAGCTTTTCAGCGGGGGGACAAGAGAGCCAGTACTTC. The full variable domain, completed using reference TRBV5-1 and TRBJ2-5, is KAGVTQTPRYLIKTRGQQVTLSCSPISGHRSVSWYQQTPGQGLQFLFEYFSETQRNKGNFPGRFSGRQFSNSRSEMNVSTLELGDSALYLCASSFSAGGQESQYFGPGTRLLVL.

This chain links TRBV6-4 with TRBJ1-2; tentative D call: TRBD1 (6 bases). Trimming shortened V by 0 bases and J by 8 bases, and 10 bases separated the two germline ends. CDR1 and CDR2 from the germline V gene are MRHNA and SNTAGT. The CDR3 has 13 amino acids. Written as DNA, the CDR3 is TGTGCCAGCAGTGACTCCTCAGGGGAGGGCTACACCTTC. It yields the protein CASSDSSGEGYTF.